The entry below gives a single TCR beta chain sequence along with its context. This clonotype was seen a handful of times. The target of this receptor is not known. No much larger clone is present one base from it, and per-base qualities are unavailable. The library was produced with 5' RACE. Sequenced on an Illumina HiSeq 2500. The second PCR ran for about 7 to 11 cycles and used a J-beta primer mix along with a sample-barcoded 5' primer. A template-switch 5' adaptor carrying 12 random nucleotides introduced a unique molecular identifier onto each TCR beta cDNA molecule. Each sample yielded at least 3 million CDR3-containing paired-end reads. First-strand cDNA synthesis was performed from all RNA using the Mint cDNA synthesis kit, with priming by a TRBC-specific oligonucleotide. All cDNA was treated with uracil-DNA glycosylase and then went through a first 18-cycle PCR with the universal primers M1SS and BC2_uni_R. The published analysis was carried out like this. For normalization, 1 million high-quality reads were randomly selected from each sample, with every read carrying a distinct molecular identifier. Instead of being binned into consensus sequences, reads that shared molecular identifiers were thrown out. MiTCR, set to a Q25 quality threshold and the strictest error-elimination algorithm, was used for CDR3 identification, clonotype clustering and error correction. Lower-bound total TCR beta diversity was estimated with a nonparametric unseen species model using Euler transformation. TCRdb's own reprocessing of the public reads used fastp at Q25 and MiXCR and kept productive beta chains. Every entry covers one CDR3 protein and lists the most common genes and DNA from its rows. The V and J calls, along with clone size, are taken from TCRdb and not from the paper's own processing. A total of about 1.4 million distinct CDR3 sequences appear in this sample, around 59% of them only once. 5.5% to 8% of the sample is taken by the ten largest.

The sample originates from a study of blood T cells in healthy people across ages (dated by TCRdb to 2013 to 2016). The study in broad terms: Template switching captured roughly one uniquely barcoded TCR beta cDNA molecule per two T cells in model experiments. To avoid experimental bias, donors of different ages were distributed randomly across sequencing lanes. The study analyzed two additional independent replicas of 1 million unique cDNA reads from the same blood draw for two donors, one aged 18 to 30 and one aged 80 or older. Four age groups were formed from the donors: young (average about 15 years), middle-aged (around 40), aged (62) and long-lived (82). Using deep sequencing normalized with unique cDNA molecular identifiers, the study measured how TCR beta repertoire diversity changes with age.

Here is what the overall study found, with its caveats: Estimates of total diversity from one million sequenced T cells were regarded as lower bounds and underestimates. A strong correlation was found between observed TCR beta diversity and the percentage of naive T cells measured by flow cytometry. Because donor CMV infection status was unknown, age-related changes in expanded clonotypes were potentially confounded. The long-lived group showed more naive CD4+ T cells, fewer expanded clones and increased TCR diversity than the aged group, suggesting age selection. Conclusive comparison of naive and antigen-experienced compartments was prevented by the profiling of bulk unsorted PBMCs. As age increased, observed TCR beta diversity per million T cells dropped in a roughly linear way, and a significant reduction was already evident by age 40.

From cysteine to phenylalanine, the CDR3 is 14 amino acids long. Just CDR3 DNA is preserved here, 42 bases in frame from base 1. The V end loses 5 bases and the J end loses 2 bases, and a stretch of 13 bases separates them. The germline V gene specifies MNHEY as CDR1 and SVGEGT as CDR2. The roughly 39 donors, aged about 6 to 95 years, were systemically healthy Caucasian individuals from Russia. Each donor gave 9.5 to 10 milliliters of peripheral blood, drawn into EDTA-treated Vacutainer tubes. Ficoll-Paque density-gradient centrifugation was used to isolate PBMCs, with at least 6.5 million per sample. Trizol reagent was used to extract total RNA from the PBMCs, yielding at least 5.5 micrograms per sample. Naive CD45RAhigh/CD27high T cell percentages were measured by flow cytometry on a PBMC aliquot from every donor.

The sequencing input was blood. The sequence derives from a man younger than 30 in good health. The chain is assembled from TRBV6-2 or TRBV6-3 and TRBJ2-7, with a weak D call of TRBD1 (6 bases match). The nucleotide sequence is given as TGTGCCAGCAGTCTCCTGGACAGTGCCTACGAGCAGTACTTC. Protein translation: CASSLLDSAYEQYF.